The clone carrying this T cell receptor (beta chain) turned up a few times. The junction departs from the called germline gene at one end, perhaps through a read error. TCRdb used MiXCR to reprocess the reads, holding one entry per CDR3 protein. The sample consists of fewer than 250,000 distinct CDR3 sequences, approximately 13% of them appearing once. The length of the CDR3 is 16 residues. Germline V gene data show CDR1 as SGHTA and CDR2 as FQGNSA. This entry comes from a study of T cell repertoires in cytomegalovirus infection. The TCR sequence derives from a human donor in good health (CMV status not recorded). Some clones in this sample may be carry-over from other donors' samples. The sample consisted of PBMCs. The rearrangement joins TRBV7-2 to TRBJ2-3; TRBD1 matches at 11 bases. The DNA of the CDR3 is TGTGCCAGCAGCGTAGCTGGACAGGGGGCGATAGATACGCAGTATTTT. This sequence encodes CASSVAGQGAIDTQYF.